Detailed here is one T cell receptor (beta chain). This CDR3 has 14 residues. V lost 6 bases to trimming and J lost 0 bases; unmatched junction nucleotides: 4. CDR1 is MNHEY and CDR2 is SVGAGI in the germline V gene. The data originate from a study of blood T cell repertoires in COVID-19. Looking at the study overall: Acute and convalescent COVID-19 samples came from the United States, Italy and Spain.

In the original processing: From reference gene primer amplification, estimates of nucleated cell counts were derived. The method was immunoSEQ multiplex PCR; TCRdb's version includes in-frame clones alone and lacks a portion of them. V and J calls plus clone size are reproduced from that table; the DNA served to infer D and trimming. The sample holds over 45,000 clones; roughly 82% are singletons and the top ten take roughly 7.7%. This rearrangement joins TRBV6-5 to TRBJ2-5; 7 nucleotides line up with TRBD1. The sequence derives from a man aged 40-49 years with acute or convalescent COVID-19. Input material: peripheral blood. Here the CDR3 reads CASRSGTDQETQYF. The CDR3 DNA reads TGTGCCAGCAGGTCCGGGACAGACCAAGAGACCCAGTACTTC.